This note documents a single TCR beta chain sequence. These data belong to a study of a mutant IDH1 vaccine in newly diagnosed glioma. Study as a whole: Among treated patients, 62.5% were male and about 40% female, and mean age was approximately 40 years. Earlier treatment was radiotherapy, temozolomide, or both, with most getting both.

Clones were sequenced by immunoSEQ multiplex PCR, and TCRdb holds only the in-frame ones, with some missing. This repertoire shows about 98,000 clones, 70% to 90% found once; its top ten account for roughly 0.58%. Time point specified: baseline, week 1 (first vaccination visit). Treatment here: pre-vaccination baseline after standard-of-care therapy. In germline, CDR1 is KGHSH, CDR2 LQKENI. Trimming removed 2 bases from V and 5 bases from J, with 10 bases in between. CDR3 length: 13 residues. This TCR came from a woman aged 50 to 60 with glioma. The chain has TRBV18 and TRBJ2-7, with D hard to call. The sequencing used PBMCs, collected from a glioma patient treated with radiotherapy, temozolomide or both. The CDR3 sequence: CASSPTPVDEQYF. DNA of the CDR3: TGTGCCAGCTCACCAACGCCGGTGGACGAGCAGTACTTC. The full variable domain, completed using reference TRBV18 and TRBJ2-7, is NAGVMQNPRHLVRRRGQEARLRCSPMKGHSHVYWYRQLPEEGLKFMVYLQKENIIDESGMPKERFSAEFPKEGPSILRIQQVVRGDSAAYFCASSPTPVDEQYFGPGTRLTVT.